These T cell receptor beta chains were read from a single sample in a study of CD8 T cells in ankylosing spondylitis. A single record per CDR3 protein comes from TCRdb applying MiXCR to the 5' RACE reads. The sample includes some 120,000 distinct CDR3 sequences, around 7% of them seen just once. Material: blood, either unsorted or a sorted T cell fraction (not recorded which). These receptors were taken from a male donor with ankylosing spondylitis or in good health (not recorded which). The CDR3 runs from the conserved cysteine through the conserved F or W. D genes are given only for firm matches. Some rows have no size entry. The others give once, few or many, or a class for an expanded clone.

J: TRBJ2-3; D: TRBD2; size: many; V: TRBV25-1; CDR3: CASSPSGGASDTQYF; DNA: TGTGCCAGCAGTCCCAGCGGGGGGGCTAGTGATACGCAGTATTTT
J: TRBJ2-7; D: -; size: many; V: TRBV25-1; CDR3: CASSPGTREQYF; DNA: TGTGCCAGCAGTCCTGGGACCCGCGAGCAGTACTTC
J: TRBJ2-7; D: -; size: many; V: TRBV29-1; CDR3: CSVTLGRGPYEQYF; DNA: TGCAGCGTCACCCTGGGACGGGGACCCTACGAGCAGTACTTC
J: TRBJ1-5; D: -; size: -; V: TRBV2; CDR3: CASSINFDSNQPQHF; DNA: TGTGCCAGCAGTATTAACTTCGATAGCAATCAGCCCCAGCATTTT
J: TRBJ2-7; D: -; size: many; V: TRBV3-1; CDR3: CASSQDDLPYEQYF; DNA: TGTGCCAGCAGCCAAGATGACTTGCCTTACGAGCAGTACTTC
J: TRBJ2-2; D: -; size: many; V: TRBV5-1; CDR3: CASSPWTLKTGELFF; DNA: TGCGCCAGCAGCCCGTGGACCCTCAAGACCGGGGAGCTGTTTTTT
J: TRBJ1-1; D: -; size: many; V: TRBV10-2; CDR3: CASGTLNTEAFF; DNA: TGCGCCAGCGGGACGCTGAACACTGAAGCTTTCTTT
J: TRBJ2-7; D: -; size: many; V: TRBV29-1; CDR3: CSVEVRAQGYEQYF; DNA: TGCAGCGTTGAAGTTCGGGCACAGGGCTACGAGCAGTACTTC
J: TRBJ2-3; D: -; size: many; V: TRBV5-1; CDR3: CASSPPGGVGTDTQYF; DNA: TGCGCCAGCAGCCCCCCCGGCGGGGTCGGGACAGATACGCAGTATTTT
J: TRBJ2-7; D: -; size: many; V: TRBV29-1; CDR3: CSVASFHEQYF; DNA: TGCAGCGTTGCATCCTTCCACGAGCAGTACTTC
J: TRBJ2-3; D: -; size: many; V: TRBV3-1; CDR3: CASSQMTPGDTQYF; DNA: TGTGCCAGCAGCCAAATGACTCCGGGAGATACGCAGTATTTT
J: TRBJ2-5; D: TRBD1; size: many; V: TRBV20-1; CDR3: CSAMDRGPETQYF; DNA: TGCAGTGCTATGGACAGGGGGCCGGAGACCCAGTACTTC
J: TRBJ2-3; D: TRBD2; size: many; V: TRBV20-1; CDR3: CSATPLAGGRISTDTQYF; DNA: TGCAGTGCTACCCCCCTAGCGGGGGGGCGGATTAGCACAGATACGCAGTATTTT